One sample yielded the 28 T cell receptor beta chains listed below, sequenced in a study of blood T cell repertoires in COVID-19. Assay: immunoSEQ multiplex PCR; the TCRdb copy retains only in-frame clones and omits some. Of 55,000 to 65,000 clones in the sample, roughly three quarters were seen once. The sequencing sample was made of peripheral blood. These receptors all come from a man in his sixties with acute or convalescent COVID-19.

The chain uses TRBV24-1 and TRBJ2-7; 8 nucleotides align to TRBD1. Germline V gives CDR1 KGHDR, CDR2 SFDVKD. The CDR3 totals 13 residues. V shed 3 bases, J shed 4 bases, and the junction held 1 base outside the gene matches. The CDR3 here is CATSDRTGYEQYF. The CDR3 nucleotides read TGTGCCACCAGTGATCGGACAGGGTACGAGCAGTACTTC.

The count of this clone is one. This chain uses TRBV7-9 with TRBJ2-2, with 8 bases lining up with TRBD1. J was trimmed by 4 bases and V by 2 bases; bases with no gene match: 6. The CDR3 has 16 residues. Germline lookup yields CDR1 SEHNR and CDR2 FQNEAQ (reference sequence). DNA for the CDR3: TGTGCCAGCAGCTTATCTGGGACAGGTCTCACCGGGGAGCTGTTTTTT. Its translation is CASSLSGTGLTGELFF.

The chain is built from TRBV7-8 and TRBJ1-6, with a possible D match to TRBD1 (5 bases). The germline V gene has CDR1 SGHVS and CDR2 FQNEAQ. The CDR3 is 14 residues long. Trimming stripped 4 bases from V and 7 bases from J, with 11 bases between. The CDR3 here is CASSYRDYNSPLHF. DNA for the CDR3: TGTGCCAGCAGCTACCGGGACTACAATTCACCCCTCCACTTT.

V gene TRBV30 combines with J gene TRBJ1-6; D is unresolved. The V gene lost 5 bases and the J gene lost 9 bases, with 14 bases spanning the gap. Germline V lookup: CDR1 GTSNPN, CDR2 SVGIG (reference sequence). The CDR3 loop spans 13 amino acids. The CDR3 sequence is CAWDRYEGSPLHF. The CDR3 nucleotides are TGTGCCTGGGACCGCTACGAGGGTTCACCCCTCCACTTT.

This clone was seen more than once but under ten times. The chain employs TRBV27 and TRBJ2-2; TRBD2 is a possible D gene (5 bases). This CDR3 has 14 amino acids. Germline lookup yields CDR1 MNHEY and CDR2 SMNVEV (reference sequence). Between the trimmed V and J ends, which lost 4 bases and 2 bases, there was a span of 8 bases. The CDR3: CASSSGINTGELFF. CDR3 nucleotide sequence: TGTGCCAGCAGTTCCGGGATTAACACCGGGGAGCTGTTTTTT.

The chain is built from TRBV7-9 and TRBJ2-3, with D possibly being TRBD1 (5 bases). V gave up 5 bases and J gave up 1 base, with 10 bases separating them. In germline, CDR1 is SEHNR, CDR2 FQNEAQ (reference sequence). The CDR3 loop spans 14 amino acids. CDR3 DNA: TGTGCCAGCAGCGACCGACAGCGCACAGATACGCAGTATTTT. Protein product: CASSDRQRTDTQYF.

This clone was recorded a few times. The chain is built from TRBV30 and TRBJ2-7; a possible D gene is TRBD1 (7 bases). The germline CDR1 and CDR2 sequences are GTSNPN and SVGIG (reference sequence). The CDR3 is 14 residues long. The V gene lost 2 bases and the J gene lost 3 bases, with 14 bases spanning the gap. CDR3 region: CAWSSAGGGYEQYF. CDR3 coding DNA: TGTGCCTGGAGTTCGGCAGGGGGAGGCTACGAGCAGTACTTC. The entire variable domain, with the rest obtained from reference TRBV30 and TRBJ2-7, is as follows: SQTIHQWPATLVQPVGSPLSLECTVEGTSNPNLYWYRQAAGRGLQLLFYSVGIGQISSEVPQNLSASRPQDRQFILSSKKLLLSDSGFYLCAWSSAGGGYEQYFGPGTRLTVT.

This rearrangement joins TRBV5-1 to TRBJ1-6, with a tentative D call TRBD1 (5 bases). Germline V lookup: CDR1 SGHRS, CDR2 YFSETQ. This CDR3 contains 13 residues. V was shortened by 5 bases and J by 8 bases, with 11 bases between the two germline ends. The CDR3 DNA is TGCGCCAGCAGGTCCGACAGCTATTCACCCCTCCACTTT. It encodes CASRSDSYSPLHF.

The chain combines TRBV2 with TRBJ2-6, with 11 bases lining up with TRBD1. V gave up 4 bases and J gave up 1 base; unmatched junction bases: 9. CDR3 length equals 19 residues. Germline assignment: CDR1 SNHLY and CDR2 FYNNEI. In DNA form, the CDR3 reads TGTGCCAGCAGTGGGGATCGGACAGGGGGCATTTCTGGGGCCAACGTCCTGACTTTC. Amino acid sequence: CASSGDRTGGISGANVLTF.

This chain joins TRBV7-3 and TRBJ1-6; 8 positions agree with TRBD1. CDR1 and CDR2 (germline): SGHTA, FQGTGA. The CDR3 extends over 21 amino acids. V lost 5 bases, J lost 1 base, and 19 bases stayed unmatched. The CDR3, as DNA: TGTGCCAGCAGCCCCTACTCTTTGACAGGGGAAAATGGGTCCTATAATTCACCCCTCCACTTT. Encoded protein: CASSPYSLTGENGSYNSPLHF.

The rearrangement joins TRBV15 to TRBJ2-1; 7 bases fit TRBD1. Germline CDR1 LNHNV, CDR2 YYDKDF (reference sequence). J was trimmed by 6 bases and V by 1 base; bases with no gene match: 6. This CDR3 has 15 residues. CDR3 amino acids: CATSRVWQGVNEQFF. The CDR3 DNA follows: TGTGCCACCAGCAGAGTTTGGCAGGGGGTCAATGAGCAGTTCTTC.

The J gene is TRBJ2-5, the V gene TRBV7-2, with D perhaps matching TRBD1 (6 bases). Germline CDR1 reads SGHTA; CDR2 reads FQGNSA. The CDR3 has 12 amino acids. V lost 5 bases, J lost 9 bases, and 13 bases lay in between. CDR3 amino acids: CASSALAGAQYF. The DNA of the CDR3 is TGTGCCAGCAGCGCACTCGCAGGGGCCCAGTACTTC.

The chain uses TRBV29-1 and TRBJ1-5; D is unresolved. This CDR3 contains 13 residues. Germline CDR1 is SQVTM and CDR2 is ANQGSEA. Trimming took 1 base from V and 3 from J, leaving 7 bases between them. The CDR3 DNA reads TGCAGCGTTGAAGCAGGCCTCAATCAGCCCCAGCATTTT. Protein product: CSVEAGLNQPQHF.

CDR3 in amino acids: CASSSPAENTEAFF. CDR3 DNA: TGTGCCAGCAGTTCCCCCGCAGAGAACACTGAAGCTTTCTTT. The genes are TRBV6-5 and TRBJ1-1, with D unresolved. The germline V gene encodes CDR1 MNHEY and CDR2 SVGAGI. This CDR3 comprises 14 residues. V lost 4 bases and J lost 1, with 10 bases in between.

The chain uses TRBV2 and TRBJ1-2; D is perhaps TRBD1 (5 bases). Trimming removed 6 bases at V and 6 bases at J, with 17 bases between. Per the germline V gene, CDR1 is SNHLY and CDR2 is FYNNEI. The CDR3 totals 14 residues. The chain's CDR3 is CASRDDSLLDGYTF. The CDR3 coding sequence is TGTGCCAGCAGAGACGACAGCCTTTTGGATGGCTACACCTTC.

This clone was found once. The gene calls are TRBV5-1 and TRBJ2-1; TRBD2 aligns across 7 bases. Germline V gene data show CDR1 as SGHRS and CDR2 as YFSETQ. The CDR3 has 15 amino acids. J gave up 5 bases and V 0 bases, and 5 bases lay outside the gene matches. CDR3 sequence reads: CASSLAGGINNEQFF. The CDR3 DNA is TGCGCCAGCAGCTTGGCGGGGGGAATAAACAATGAGCAGTTCTTC.

This clone was picked up one time. The V and J genes are TRBV7-2 and TRBJ1-2; 8 bases line up with TRBD1. Trimming took 6 bases from V and 7 from J; bases not matched to a gene: 10. Germline V gene sequence: CDR1 SGHTA, CDR2 FQGNSA. The CDR3 extends over 14 amino acids. CDR3: CASSPPGGASGYTF. The CDR3 bases are TGTGCCAGCAGTCCTCCAGGGGGCGCGTCTGGCTACACCTTC.

The V gene is TRBV6-5, the J gene TRBJ2-1; TRBD1 matches 7 bases. The germline CDR1 and CDR2 sequences are MNHEY and SVGAGI. J gave up 6 bases and V 0 bases, and 5 bases lay outside the gene matches. The CDR3 covers 15 residues. The CDR3 sequence: CASSYSATGINEQFF. CDR3 coding DNA: TGTGCCAGCAGTTACTCGGCGACAGGGATCAATGAGCAGTTCTTC.

The chain joins TRBV13 to TRBJ2-3, with TRBD1 as a possible D gene (6 bases). The germline CDR1 and CDR2 sequences are PRHDT and FYEKMQ (reference sequence). Between the trimmed V and J ends, which lost 2 bases and 5 bases, there was a span of 14 bases. This CDR3 is 15 amino acids long. The CDR3 coding sequence is TGTGCCAGCAGCTTATTACAGGGTAATCGAGATACGCAGTATTTT. Residues: CASSLLQGNRDTQYF.

This rearrangement joins TRBV7-2 to TRBJ2-7; 9 bases match TRBD1. The CDR3 extends over 14 amino acids. The junction had 6 bases not matched to a gene; V was cut back by 3 bases and J by 6 bases. Looked up from germline, CDR1 is SGHTA and CDR2 is FQGNSA. CDR3 region: CASSFRDRAREQYF. CDR3 nucleotides: TGTGCCAGCAGCTTCCGGGACAGGGCGCGCGAGCAGTACTTC.

This chain connects TRBV6-5 to TRBJ1-5; 8 nucleotides agree with TRBD1. The ends lost 7 bases at V and 3 bases at J; junction bases unmatched: 8. This CDR3 comprises 15 residues. In germline, CDR1 is MNHEY, CDR2 SVGAGI. CDR3 nucleotide sequence: TGTGCCAGCACTATTTACAGGGGGAACAATCAGCCCCAGCATTTT. Amino acid sequence: CASTIYRGNNQPQHF.

The rearrangement joins TRBV7-9 to TRBJ1-6; D ambiguous. Deletions cut 4 bases from V and 10 bases from J, with 11 bases between. The CDR3 is made up of 13 amino acids. CDR1 and CDR2 from the germline V gene are SEHNR and FQNEAQ (reference sequence). The CDR3 loop reads CASSSEGNSPLHF. The CDR3 coding sequence is TGTGCCAGCAGCTCGGAGGGAAACTCACCCCTCCACTTT.

This sequence joins TRBV30 and TRBJ2-6, with D tentatively TRBD2 (6 bases). Between the trimmed V and J ends, which lost 5 bases and 18 bases, there was a span of 26 bases. Germline CDR1 and CDR2: GTSNPN and SVGIG (reference sequence). The CDR3 loop spans 14 amino acids. The CDR3 nucleotides are TGTGCCTGGGGTGGCGGACGGCGGGAACGGGGAGAGACTTTC. Translation: CAWGGGRRERGETF.

This clone was recorded once. This sequence joins TRBV24-1 and TRBJ1-2; D might be TRBD1 (5 bases). In germline, CDR1 is KGHDR, CDR2 SFDVKD. This CDR3 is 13 amino acids long. V was clipped by 4 bases and J by 7 bases, with 12 bases between them. In nucleotides, the CDR3 is TGTGCCACCAGTGAGCAGCCGGGGGGTGGCTACACCTTC. It encodes CATSEQPGGGYTF.

The rearrangement joins TRBV13 to TRBJ2-7, with TRBD1 matching over 9 bases. Germline loops: CDR1 PRHDT, CDR2 FYEKMQ (reference sequence). Germline trimming cut 5 bases from V and 3 bases from J; bases unmatched to any gene: 8. The CDR3 length is 15 residues. The CDR3 nucleotides are TGTGCCAGCAGCCCCCGGACAGGGGACAGCTACGAGCAGTACTTC. This translates into CASSPRTGDSYEQYF.

The rearrangement joins TRBV7-3 to TRBJ2-1; 10 positions agree with TRBD2. Per the germline V gene, CDR1 is SGHTA and CDR2 is FQGTGA. The CDR3 is 15 amino acids. Trimming cost V 5 bases and J 10 bases; bases outside gene matches: 11. The CDR3: CASSAGTSVQGEQFF. The CDR3 region has the DNA TGTGCCAGCAGCGCCGGGACTAGCGTTCAAGGGGAGCAGTTCTTC.

The V gene is TRBV12-5, the J gene TRBJ2-5, with D unclear. Germline CDR1 is LGHNT and CDR2 is FRNRAP. V was shortened by 6 bases and J by 2 bases, with 7 bases between the two germline ends. This CDR3 is 12 amino acids long. The CDR3 loop is CASGYMQETQYF. The CDR3 DNA follows: TGTGCTAGTGGGTATATGCAAGAGACCCAGTACTTC.

This clone was observed a few times. V usage is TRBV2 and J usage is TRBJ2-5; the match to TRBD2 covers 11 bases. The CDR3 spans 14 residues. Germline trimming cut 8 bases from V and 5 bases from J; bases unmatched to any gene: 7. Germline CDR1 is SNHLY and CDR2 is FYNNEI. As DNA, the CDR3 is TGTGCCAGCGAGGTACTAGCGGGGGCCGAGACCCAGTACTTC. As protein: CASEVLAGAETQYF.